The rows below give T cell receptor beta chains drawn from one sample of a study of shared clonotypes between healthy human individuals. The repertoire was sequenced with immunoSEQ multiplex PCR; TCRdb's copy has only in-frame clones and lacks some. The table records about 2.1 million clones, approximately 92% of them present only once. Sequencing input: naive CD8+ T cells from PBMCs. The receptor source for this set is a man aged 18 to 30 in good health. Some clones in this sample may be carry-over from other donors' samples. The CDR3 runs from the conserved cysteine through the conserved F or W. Each record gives: D gene, clone size, J gene, V gene, CDR3 protein, CDR3 DNA. The D gene is left open where the match is weak. Size tells how often a clone was seen (once, few, many) or the class of an expanded clone, and some rows leave it out.

d_call: .
clone_size: .
j_call: TRBJ1-2
v_call: TRBV28
cdr3_aa: CASSPHPNYGYTF
cdr3_nt: TGTGCCAGCAGTCCCCACCCAAACTATGGCTACACCTTC

d_call: TRBD2
clone_size: .
j_call: TRBJ2-7
v_call: TRBV7-9
cdr3_aa: CASSPRTSGSNEQYF
cdr3_nt: TGTGCCAGCAGCCCCCGGACTAGCGGGAGCAACGAGCAGTACTTC

d_call: .
clone_size: .
j_call: TRBJ1-1
v_call: TRBV7-9
cdr3_aa: CASSTINTEAFF
cdr3_nt: TGTGCCAGCAGCACCATAAACACTGAAGCTTTCTTT

d_call: TRBD1
clone_size: .
j_call: TRBJ1-2
v_call: TRBV28
cdr3_aa: CAGSPLGTDPNYGYTF
cdr3_nt: TGTGCCGGCAGTCCCCTCGGGACAGACCCTAACTATGGCTACACCTTC

d_call: .
clone_size: .
j_call: TRBJ2-7
v_call: TRBV7-2
cdr3_aa: CASAAYEQYF
cdr3_nt: TGTGCCAGTGCGGCCTACGAGCAGTACTTC

d_call: .
clone_size: .
j_call: TRBJ1-1
v_call: TRBV6-6
cdr3_aa: CASSYLLRAGTEAFF
cdr3_nt: TGTGCCAGCAGTTACTTATTGAGGGCGGGCACTGAAGCTTTCTTT

d_call: .
clone_size: .
j_call: TRBJ2-3
v_call: TRBV27
cdr3_aa: CASSLRARRDTQYF
cdr3_nt: TGTGCCAGCAGTTTACGGGCAAGGAGAGATACGCAGTATTTT

d_call: .
clone_size: .
j_call: TRBJ2-1
v_call: TRBV4-1
cdr3_aa: CASSQWQGGYEQFF
cdr3_nt: TGCGCCAGCAGCCAGTGGCAAGGGGGTTATGAGCAGTTCTTC

d_call: .
clone_size: once
j_call: TRBJ2-1
v_call: TRBV10-1
cdr3_aa: CATLSGTINEQFF
cdr3_nt: TGCGCCACCTTATCCGGGACCATCAATGAGCAGTTCTTC

d_call: .
clone_size: once
j_call: TRBJ2-3
v_call: TRBV9
cdr3_aa: CASSVDVSTDTQYF
cdr3_nt: TGTGCCAGCAGCGTAGATGTTAGCACAGATACGCAGTATTTT

d_call: .
clone_size: .
j_call: TRBJ2-7
v_call: TRBV29-1
cdr3_aa: CSVEGTEDPYEQYF
cdr3_nt: TGCAGCGTTGAAGGGACGGAGGACCCCTACGAGCAGTACTTC

d_call: .
clone_size: .
j_call: TRBJ2-7
v_call: TRBV27
cdr3_aa: CASSLRGPQEQYF
cdr3_nt: TGTGCCAGCAGTTTAAGAGGGCCCCAAGAGCAGTACTTC

d_call: .
clone_size: .
j_call: TRBJ1-4
v_call: TRBV5-1
cdr3_aa: CASSLLPGGTNEKLFF
cdr3_nt: TGCGCCAGCAGCTTGCTCCCTGGAGGAACTAATGAAAAACTGTTTTTT

d_call: TRBD2
clone_size: .
j_call: TRBJ2-6
v_call: TRBV19
cdr3_aa: CASSIAGGIIPGANVLTF
cdr3_nt: TGTGCCAGTAGTATAGCGGGAGGGATTATCCCTGGGGCCAACGTCCTGACTTTC

d_call: .
clone_size: .
j_call: TRBJ1-1
v_call: TRBV5-4
cdr3_aa: CSATAVNTEAFF
cdr3_nt: TGTTCTGCGACAGCGGTGAACACTGAAGCTTTCTTT

d_call: .
clone_size: .
j_call: TRBJ1-1
v_call: TRBV2
cdr3_aa: CASSDVLEAFF
cdr3_nt: TGTGCCAGCAGTGACGTCCTTGAAGCTTTCTTT

d_call: .
clone_size: .
j_call: TRBJ1-2
v_call: TRBV6-5
cdr3_aa: CASTGEEGYTF
cdr3_nt: TGTGCCAGCACGGGCGAGGAAGGCTACACCTTC

d_call: .
clone_size: .
j_call: TRBJ2-7
v_call: TRBV7-8
cdr3_aa: CASRDTGGVNYEQYF
cdr3_nt: TGTGCCAGCAGGGACACAGGGGGGGTGAACTACGAGCAGTACTTC

d_call: .
clone_size: once
j_call: TRBJ2-7
v_call: TRBV28
cdr3_aa: CASSTDAFYEQYF
cdr3_nt: TGTGCCAGCAGTACCGATGCCTTCTACGAGCAGTACTTC

d_call: .
clone_size: few
j_call: TRBJ1-1
v_call: TRBV6-5
cdr3_aa: CASSYSRKANTEAFF
cdr3_nt: TGTGCCAGCAGTTACTCGAGAAAAGCGAACACTGAAGCTTTCTTT

d_call: .
clone_size: few
j_call: TRBJ1-1
v_call: TRBV19
cdr3_aa: CASSIRGRRTEAFF
cdr3_nt: TGTGCCAGTAGTATAAGGGGCAGGCGGACTGAAGCTTTCTTT

d_call: .
clone_size: .
j_call: TRBJ2-7
v_call: TRBV6-5
cdr3_aa: CASSPTDSPYEQYF
cdr3_nt: TGTGCCAGCAGTCCGACCGACAGCCCCTACGAGCAGTACTTC

d_call: TRBD2
clone_size: .
j_call: TRBJ2-5
v_call: TRBV12-5
cdr3_aa: CASAASGSLFETQYF
cdr3_nt: TGTGCTAGTGCGGCTAGCGGGAGTTTATTCGAGACCCAGTACTTC

d_call: .
clone_size: .
j_call: TRBJ2-2
v_call: TRBV5-1
cdr3_aa: CASSLVVDSTGELFF
cdr3_nt: TGCGCCAGCAGCTTGGTAGTGGACTCCACCGGGGAGCTGTTTTTT

d_call: .
clone_size: .
j_call: TRBJ1-2
v_call: TRBV4-3
cdr3_aa: CASSQDRNLDYGYTF
cdr3_nt: TGCGCCAGCAGCCAAGACAGGAATTTGGACTATGGCTACACCTTC

d_call: .
clone_size: .
j_call: TRBJ2-7
v_call: TRBV6-1
cdr3_aa: CASSLQGTYEQYF
cdr3_nt: TGTGCCAGCAGCCTCCAGGGGACCTACGAGCAGTACTTC

d_call: .
clone_size: .
j_call: TRBJ2-2
v_call: TRBV7-9
cdr3_aa: CASSLSKAGGTGELFF
cdr3_nt: TGTGCCAGCAGCTTATCCAAAGCGGGTGGCACCGGGGAGCTGTTTTTT

d_call: TRBD1
clone_size: .
j_call: TRBJ2-5
v_call: TRBV27
cdr3_aa: CASSPNPDDRGLQETQYF
cdr3_nt: TGTGCCAGCAGTCCGAACCCTGACGACAGGGGCCTCCAAGAGACCCAGTACTTC

d_call: TRBD2
clone_size: .
j_call: TRBJ2-7
v_call: TRBV6-5
cdr3_aa: CASRTSGTYEQYF
cdr3_nt: TGTGCCAGCAGGACTAGCGGGACGTACGAGCAGTACTTC

d_call: .
clone_size: .
j_call: TRBJ2-5
v_call: TRBV28
cdr3_aa: CASSTGTQGPETQYF
cdr3_nt: TGTGCCAGCAGTACCGGGACCCAGGGTCCAGAGACCCAGTACTTC

d_call: TRBD1
clone_size: .
j_call: TRBJ2-7
v_call: TRBV7-9
cdr3_aa: CASTARDSWNEQYF
cdr3_nt: TGTGCCAGCACAGCAAGGGACAGTTGGAACGAGCAGTACTTC

d_call: .
clone_size: .
j_call: TRBJ2-7
v_call: TRBV19
cdr3_aa: CASSVGSSYEQYF
cdr3_nt: TGTGCCAGTAGCGTCGGGAGCTCCTACGAGCAGTACTTC

d_call: .
clone_size: .
j_call: TRBJ1-4
v_call: TRBV28
cdr3_aa: CASSLSGPTNEKLFF
cdr3_nt: TGTGCCAGCAGTTTGAGCGGACCAACTAATGAAAAACTGTTTTTT

d_call: TRBD2
clone_size: .
j_call: TRBJ2-1
v_call: TRBV7-6
cdr3_aa: CASSLMREGSIGNEQFF
cdr3_nt: TGTGCCAGCAGCTTAATGCGGGAGGGTAGCATCGGCAATGAGCAGTTCTTC

d_call: .
clone_size: .
j_call: TRBJ1-1
v_call: TRBV6-5
cdr3_aa: CASSYSKGDTEAFF
cdr3_nt: TGTGCCAGCAGTTACTCGAAGGGAGATACTGAAGCTTTCTTT

d_call: .
clone_size: .
j_call: TRBJ1-3
v_call: TRBV29-1
cdr3_aa: CSGRGMGSGNTIYF
cdr3_nt: TGCAGCGGACGGGGGATGGGCTCTGGAAACACCATATATTTT

d_call: TRBD1
clone_size: .
j_call: TRBJ2-5
v_call: TRBV14
cdr3_aa: CASSLLGQASKTQYF
cdr3_nt: TGTGCCAGCAGTTTATTGGGACAGGCCTCTAAGACCCAGTACTTC